Listed below are T cell receptor beta chains from one sample, sequenced in a study of tumor-infiltrating lymphocytes in primary liver carcinoma. From the multiplex PCR reads, TCRdb called clonotypes with MiXCR, one entry per CDR3 protein. The top ten clones hold about 40% of a sample with fewer than 75,000 distinct CDR3 sequences, around 64% of them seen once. The specimen sequenced was liver tumor tissue from sampling region 4. All receptors come from a man aged 35-49 years with primary liver carcinoma and hepatitis B virus infection. CDR3s leave out the opening cysteine and the closing phenylalanine or tryptophan. The order of the fields is CDR3 protein, V gene, D gene, J gene, CDR3 length. The D gene is left open where the match is weak.

AGSFLGTSGTKNIQY TRBV11-1 TRBD2 TRBJ2-4 15
ASRSGQGEETQY TRBV6-2/TRBV6-3 TRBD1 TRBJ2-5 12
ASTSGRSGDTDTQY TRBV12-3/TRBV12-4 TRBD2 TRBJ2-3 14
AWAGQDNYGYT TRBV30 TRBD1 TRBJ1-2 11
AIRFETNGRETQY TRBV11-1 - TRBJ2-5 13
AINESGRGATNEKLF TRBV10-3 - TRBJ1-4 15
ASKGAGEGNTQY TRBV12-3/TRBV12-4 TRBD2 TRBJ2-4 12
ASSWGGTDFDEQY TRBV6-5 - TRBJ2-7 13
TSTGKRSYEQY TRBV11-1 - TRBJ2-7 11
ASSNHLQGADSLLH TRBV4-1 TRBD1 TRBJ1-6 14
SVGLHGQF TRBV29-1 - TRBJ2-1 8
ASSQKEGTDTHY TRBV4-1 - TRBJ2-3 12
ASSSNRNSYEQY TRBV11-2 - TRBJ2-7 12
SGQGADSKTQN TRBV29-1 TRBD1 TRBJ2-5 11
AGSEVANYGYT TRBV6-1 - TRBJ1-2 11
SVGSGWGMNTEAF TRBV29-1 - TRBJ1-1 13
TSSFGVGGTQY TRBV11-2 - TRBJ2-5 11
ASSQEGTLAVRAGDTGELF TRBV4-1 TRBD2 TRBJ2-2 19
SVDSVRATYEHY TRBV29-1 - TRBJ2-7 12
VRRKGQGGPYEQY TRBV6-5 TRBD1 TRBJ2-7 13
SVDTTGTGTVGANVLT TRBV29-1 TRBD1 TRBJ2-6 16
ASSQDRRAGDDQY TRBV4-3 TRBD2 TRBJ2-7 13
ASNSKTRAETQY TRBV5-5 - TRBJ2-5 12
SGGTIGFNKQF TRBV29-1 TRBD2 TRBJ2-1 11
ASSLRGRASYNEQF TRBV11-1 - TRBJ2-1 14
TSSRQGDEFLTDNEQF TRBV28 TRBD1 TRBJ2-1 16
ASNYPAAMQPQH TRBV6-2/TRBV6-3 - TRBJ1-5 12
ASRGQNSGNTIY TRBV19 - TRBJ1-3 12
ASNTGGIVKSLIWNEQF TRBV11-1 - TRBJ2-1 17
TSSLGDQPQH TRBV12-3/TRBV12-4 - TRBJ1-5 10
ASSLGGNPYNEQF TRBV13 - TRBJ2-1 13
ASSLNVGRTEAF TRBV11-2 - TRBJ1-1 12
ASLQSGRVDNEQS TRBV6-2/TRBV6-3 TRBD2 TRBJ2-1 13